The 16 T cell receptor beta chains below were found in one sample sequenced in a study of T-cell reconstitution after alpha-beta-depleted transplantation in children. Preparing the TCRbeta library involved the use of unique molecular identifiers. TCRdb recomputed calls from the PCR reads with MiXCR, one row per CDR3 protein. The sample lists about 200,000 distinct CDR3 sequences, approximately 8.4% seen once, with approximately 34% in the top ten. Sequencing used PBMCs, mostly from graft donor cells, obtained 360 days after TCRalphabeta/CD19-depleted stem cell transplant. The source is a male patient aged 2 to 10 who had a stem cell transplant for acute myeloid leukemia, so the T cells may come from the graft donor.

In its sample, this clonotype was seen once. This rearrangement joins TRBV15 to TRBJ1-1; possibly TRBD1 for D (6 bases). Trimming pared 4 bases from V and 9 bases from J, leaving 15 bases between. The CDR3 is 13 residues long. The germline V gene has CDR1 LNHNV and CDR2 YYDKDF (reference sequence). Here the CDR3 reads CATSKTDGGQAFF. The CDR3, as DNA: TGTGCCACCAGCAAAACGGACGGGGGCCAAGCTTTCTTT.

The V gene is TRBV5-6, the J gene TRBJ1-5, with unresolved D. Trimming removed 0 bases at V and 7 bases at J, with 5 bases between. The CDR3 spans 12 residues. The V gene's germline CDR1 is SGHDT and CDR2 YYEEEE. The CDR3 protein is CASSLGAQPQHF. CDR3 DNA: TGTGCCAGCAGCTTGGGAGCCCAGCCCCAGCATTTT.

This clonotype was found a few times. The chain carries TRBV29-1 and TRBJ2-7; 7 bases line up with TRBD1. The CDR3 runs to 14 residues. V was clipped by 6 bases and J by 2 bases; unmatched bases: 10. CDR1 and CDR2 (germline): SQVTM, ANQGSEA. CDR3 coding DNA: TGCAGCGTACAGGGACAGCGCCCGACCTACGAGCAGTACTTC. It codes for CSVQGQRPTYEQYF.

On this clonotype itself: The conserved closing phenylalanine or tryptophan is absent in this CDR3, likely reflecting a read error. The chain has TRBV18 and TRBJ1-1, with D uncertain. The ends were cut back, 2 bases at V and 7 bases at J, with 11 bases in the middle. This CDR3 spans 13 amino acids. CDR1 is KGHSH, CDR2 LQKENI, per germline. The CDR3 region is CASSPIAELEAFC. CDR3 in DNA: TGTGCCAGCTCACCAATCGCGGAGCTTGAAGCTTTCTGT.

This clonotype was recorded at least ten times. The chain is built from TRBV12-3 or TRBV12-4 and TRBJ1-4; no firm D call. This CDR3 spans 13 amino acids. The germline V and J ends were trimmed by 4 bases and 7 bases, with 10 bases remaining between them. The CDR3 DNA reads TGTGCCAGCAGTTCAACAGCGAGTGAAAAACTGTTTTTT. It specifies CASSSTASEKLFF.

This CDR3 is CASSQDPAREQFF. CDR3 DNA sequence: TGTGCCAGCAGCCAAGACCCCGCTCGTGAGCAGTTCTTC. The V call is TRBV4-2, the J call TRBJ2-1; D gene uncertain. CDR3 length: 13 amino acids. Germline CDR1 is LGHNA and CDR2 is YNFKEQ. The ends were cut back, 0 bases at V and 9 bases at J, with 9 bases in the middle.

In its sample, this clonotype was seen many times. The chain carries TRBV10-3 and TRBJ2-3; TRBD1 might be the D (6 bases). CDR3 length: 13 amino acids. V lost 7 bases, J lost 5 bases, and 13 bases lay in between. Germline values: CDR1 ENHRY, CDR2 SYGVKD. The CDR3 loop reads CAITRNREDTQYF. The CDR3 region has the DNA TGTGCCATCACCAGAAACAGGGAAGATACGCAGTATTTT.

This clonotype was seen repeatedly, ten times or more. The J gene is TRBJ2-7, the V gene TRBV12-3 or TRBV12-4, with 7 positions matching TRBD1. The CDR3 covers 15 residues. Trimming at V came to 6 bases and at J to 3 bases, leaving 11 bases not matched to a gene. CDR3 loop: CASSPGTANGYEQYF. DNA of the CDR3: TGTGCCAGCAGCCCCGGGACAGCTAACGGCTACGAGCAGTACTTC.

The table lists this clonotype with many counts. The rearrangement joins TRBV5-1 to TRBJ2-7; TRBD2 is a possible D gene (6 bases). The CDR3 is 16 amino acids. V lost 5 bases and J 1 base, leaving 19 bases between the germline ends. Germline V gene sequence: CDR1 SGHRS, CDR2 YFSETQ. The CDR3 DNA sequence: TGCGCCAGCAGTAAGGGACTCCTCGTACCATCCTACGAGCAGTACTTC. It specifies CASSKGLLVPSYEQYF. The full variable domain, completed using reference TRBV5-1 and TRBJ2-7, is KAGVTQTPRYLIKTRGQQVTLSCSPISGHRSVSWYQQTPGQGLQFLFEYFSETQRNKGNFPGRFSGRQFSNSRSEMNVSTLELGDSALYLCASSKGLLVPSYEQYFGPGTRLTVT.

There are a few counts of this clonotype. The chain uses TRBV24-1 and TRBJ2-2; the D gene could be TRBD1 or TRBD2 (5 bases each). V lost 5 bases and J lost 2, with 11 bases in between. This CDR3 has 15 amino acids. Germline V gives CDR1 KGHDR, CDR2 SFDVKD. In nucleotides, the CDR3 is TGTGCCACCAGTGCCTCCGGGGCCAACACCGGGGAGCTGTTTTTT. Translated, it gives CATSASGANTGELFF.

The chain combines TRBV5-1 with TRBJ2-7; the D is unclear. The CDR3 consists of 15 residues. V was shortened by 4 bases and J by 0 bases, with 14 bases between the two germline ends. In germline, CDR1 is SGHRS, CDR2 YFSETQ. CDR3: CASSASVGSSYEQYF. CDR3 nucleotides: TGCGCCAGCAGCGCGAGTGTGGGAAGCTCCTACGAGCAGTACTTC.

V is TRBV20-1 and J is TRBJ2-5; perhaps D is TRBD1 or TRBD2 (7 bases each). V shed 0 bases and J shed 4 bases, with 15 bases lying between them. The CDR3 is 15 amino acids. Germline V lookup: CDR1 DFQATT, CDR2 SNEGSKA (reference sequence). The CDR3 protein is CSAREGRGPVETQYF. The CDR3, as DNA: TGCAGTGCTAGAGAAGGGAGGGGGCCTGTAGAGACCCAGTACTTC.

The V gene is TRBV6-2 or TRBV6-3, the J gene TRBJ2-5, with a weak D call TRBD2 (7 bases). The CDR3 covers 14 residues. From germline, CDR1 is MNHEY and CDR2 SVGEGT. V was shortened by 7 bases and J by 5 bases, with 17 bases between the two germline ends. DNA for the CDR3: TGTGCCAGCACCAGAGACGGGGGGCGCGAGACCCAGTACTTC. This sequence encodes CASTRDGGRETQYF.

This clonotype has at least ten counts. The J gene is TRBJ2-4, the V gene TRBV10-3; no clear D gene. This CDR3 comprises 16 residues. CDR1 and CDR2 from the germline V gene are ENHRY and SYGVKD. The V and J ends lost 0 bases and 0 bases respectively, with 9 bases between them. The CDR3 DNA reads as TGTGCCATCAGTGAGTCGGGCAGCCTAGCCAAAAACATTCAGTACTTC. Its protein is CAISESGSLAKNIQYF.

The chain uses TRBV7-3 and TRBJ2-2, with a possible D match to TRBD1 (6 bases). Trimming pared 4 bases from V and 5 bases from J, leaving 17 bases between. This CDR3 is built from 16 residues. Germline V gives CDR1 SGHTA, CDR2 FQGTGA. The CDR3 sequence is CASSSNRVDWTGELFF. In DNA, the CDR3 is TGTGCCAGCAGCTCTAACAGGGTAGATTGGACCGGGGAGCTGTTTTTT.

The chain recombines TRBV20-1 with TRBJ2-7; D is unclear. The length of the CDR3 is 16 residues. Trimming stripped 2 bases from V and 2 bases from J, with 19 bases between. CDR1 is DFQATT, CDR2 SNEGSKA, per germline (reference sequence). CDR3 protein: CSARKEGSGKPYEQYF. For the CDR3, the DNA is TGCAGTGCTAGAAAAGAAGGGTCCGGAAAACCCTACGAGCAGTACTTC.